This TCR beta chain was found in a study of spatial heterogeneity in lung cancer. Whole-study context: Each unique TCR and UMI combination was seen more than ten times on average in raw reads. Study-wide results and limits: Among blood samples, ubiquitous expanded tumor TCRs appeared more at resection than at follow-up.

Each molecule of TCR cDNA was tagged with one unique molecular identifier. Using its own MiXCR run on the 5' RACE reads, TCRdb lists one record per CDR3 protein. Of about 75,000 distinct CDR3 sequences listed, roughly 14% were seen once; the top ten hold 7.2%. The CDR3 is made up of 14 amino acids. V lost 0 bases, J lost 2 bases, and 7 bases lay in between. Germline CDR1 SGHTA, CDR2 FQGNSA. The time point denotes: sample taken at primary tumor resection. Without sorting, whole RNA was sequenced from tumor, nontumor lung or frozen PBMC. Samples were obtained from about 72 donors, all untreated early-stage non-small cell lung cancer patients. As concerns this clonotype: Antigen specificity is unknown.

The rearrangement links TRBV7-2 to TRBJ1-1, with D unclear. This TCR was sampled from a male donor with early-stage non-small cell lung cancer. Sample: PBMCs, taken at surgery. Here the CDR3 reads CASSLAASNTEAFF. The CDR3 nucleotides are TGTGCCAGCAGCTTAGCGGCTTCAAACACTGAAGCTTTCTTT.